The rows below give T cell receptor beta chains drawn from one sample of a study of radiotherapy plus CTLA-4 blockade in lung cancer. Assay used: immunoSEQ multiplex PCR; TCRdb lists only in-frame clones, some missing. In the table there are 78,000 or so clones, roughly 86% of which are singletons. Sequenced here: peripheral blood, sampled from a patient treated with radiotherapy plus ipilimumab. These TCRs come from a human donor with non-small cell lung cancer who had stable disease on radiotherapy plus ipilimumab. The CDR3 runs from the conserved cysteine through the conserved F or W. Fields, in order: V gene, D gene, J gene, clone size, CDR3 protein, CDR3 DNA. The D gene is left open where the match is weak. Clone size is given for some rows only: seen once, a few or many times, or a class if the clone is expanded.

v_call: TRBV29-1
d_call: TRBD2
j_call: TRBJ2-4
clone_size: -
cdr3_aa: CSVREGTIQYF
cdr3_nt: TGCAGCGTTAGGGAGGGGACCATTCAGTACTTC

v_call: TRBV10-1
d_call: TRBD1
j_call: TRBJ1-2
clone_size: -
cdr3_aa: CATRGTGGIQGYTF
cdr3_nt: TGCGCCACCAGGGGGACAGGGGGAATTCAGGGCTACACCTTC

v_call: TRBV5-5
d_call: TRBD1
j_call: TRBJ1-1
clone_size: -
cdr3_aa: CASSPIPRTGGGTEAFF
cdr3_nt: TGTGCCAGCAGCCCTATACCTCGGACAGGGGGAGGAACTGAAGCTTTCTTT

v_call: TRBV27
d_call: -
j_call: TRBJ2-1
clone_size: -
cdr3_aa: CASKAGLTYNEQFF
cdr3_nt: TGCGCCAGCAAAGCGGGCCTCACCTACAATGAGCAGTTCTTC

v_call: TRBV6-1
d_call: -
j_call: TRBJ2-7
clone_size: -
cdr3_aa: CASSEAAVYEQYF
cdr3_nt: TGTGCCAGCAGTGAAGCGGCAGTTTACGAGCAGTACTTC

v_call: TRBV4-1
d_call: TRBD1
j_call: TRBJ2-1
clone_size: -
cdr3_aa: CASSHGTGAKFYNEQFF
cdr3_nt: TGCGCCAGCAGCCACGGGACAGGGGCCAAGTTCTACAATGAGCAGTTCTTC

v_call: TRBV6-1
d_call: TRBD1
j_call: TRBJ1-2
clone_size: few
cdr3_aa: CASNQGAGGYTF
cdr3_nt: TGTGCCAGCAATCAGGGGGCAGGAGGCTACACCTTC

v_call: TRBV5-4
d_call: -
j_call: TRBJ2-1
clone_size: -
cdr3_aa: CASSLAGLSYNEQFF
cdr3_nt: TGTGCCAGCAGCCTGGCGGGACTGTCCTACAATGAGCAGTTCTTC

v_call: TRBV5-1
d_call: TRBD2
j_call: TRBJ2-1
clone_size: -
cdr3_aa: CASSLTSGRSREQFF
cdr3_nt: TGCGCCAGCAGCCTTACTAGCGGGAGATCTCGGGAGCAGTTCTTC

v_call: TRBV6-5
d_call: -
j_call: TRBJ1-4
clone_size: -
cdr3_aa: CASSYSRDGEKLFF
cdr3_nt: TGTGCCAGCAGTTACTCGAGAGACGGAGAAAAACTGTTTTTT

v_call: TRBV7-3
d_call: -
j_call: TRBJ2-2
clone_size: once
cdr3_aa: CASSLSGTGELFF
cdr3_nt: TGTGCCAGCAGCTTAAGTGGCACCGGGGAGCTGTTTTTT

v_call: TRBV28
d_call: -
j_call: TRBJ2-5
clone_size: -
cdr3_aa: CASSLASGSQETQYF
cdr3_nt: TGTGCCAGCAGTTTAGCCTCAGGGTCACAAGAGACCCAGTACTTC

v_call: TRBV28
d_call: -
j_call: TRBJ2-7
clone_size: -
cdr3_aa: CASSYGEQYF
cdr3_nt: TGTGCCAGCAGTTATGGCGAGCAGTACTTC

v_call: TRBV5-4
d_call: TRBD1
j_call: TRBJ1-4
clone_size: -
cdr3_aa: CASSYGQGANEKLFF
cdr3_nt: TGTGCCAGCAGTTACGGACAGGGGGCTAATGAAAAACTGTTTTTT

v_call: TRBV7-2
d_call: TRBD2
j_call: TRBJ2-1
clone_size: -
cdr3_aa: CASSLAASGVISSYNEQFF
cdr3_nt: TGTGCCAGCAGCTTAGCCGCTAGCGGGGTTATAAGCTCCTACAATGAGCAGTTCTTC